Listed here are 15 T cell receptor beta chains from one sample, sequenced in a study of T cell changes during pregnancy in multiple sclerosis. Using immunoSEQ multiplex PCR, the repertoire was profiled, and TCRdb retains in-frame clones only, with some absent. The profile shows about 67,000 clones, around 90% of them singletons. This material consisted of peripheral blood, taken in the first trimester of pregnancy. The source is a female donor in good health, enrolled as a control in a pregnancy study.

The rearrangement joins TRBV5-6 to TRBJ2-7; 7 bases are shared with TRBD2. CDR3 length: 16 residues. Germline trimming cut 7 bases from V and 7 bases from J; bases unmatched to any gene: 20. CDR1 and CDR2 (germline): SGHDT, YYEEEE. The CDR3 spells CASSLPGDPLAREQYF. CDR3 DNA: TGTGCCAGCTCACTCCCGGGGGACCCACTAGCGCGAGAGCAGTACTTC. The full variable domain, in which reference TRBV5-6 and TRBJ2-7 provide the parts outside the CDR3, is DAGVTQSPTHLIKTRGQQVTLRCSPKSGHDTVSWYQQALGQGPQFIFQYYEEEERQRGNFPDRFSGHQFPNYSSELNVNALLLGDSALYLCASSLPGDPLAREQYFGPGTRLTVT.

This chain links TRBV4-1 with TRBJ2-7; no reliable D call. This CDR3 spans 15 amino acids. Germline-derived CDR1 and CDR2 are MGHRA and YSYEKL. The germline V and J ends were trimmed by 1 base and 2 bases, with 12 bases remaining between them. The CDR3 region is CASSQVPYRTYEQYF. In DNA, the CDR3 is TGCGCCAGCAGCCAAGTACCGTACAGAACCTACGAGCAGTACTTC.

CDR3: CASSYSGRFSYEQYF. The CDR3 nucleotides read TGTGCCAGCAGTTACAGCGGGAGGTTCTCCTACGAGCAGTACTTC. J is TRBJ2-7 and V is TRBV6-6; 9 bases map to TRBD2. J was trimmed by 0 bases and V by 2 bases; bases with no gene match: 2. The CDR3 consists of 15 residues. CDR1 and CDR2 from the germline V gene are MNHNY and SVGAGI (reference sequence).

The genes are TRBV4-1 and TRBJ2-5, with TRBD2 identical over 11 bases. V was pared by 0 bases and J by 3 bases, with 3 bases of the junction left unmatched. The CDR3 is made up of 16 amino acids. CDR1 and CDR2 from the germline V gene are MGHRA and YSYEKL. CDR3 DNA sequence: TGCGCCAGCAGCCAAGATGGGACTAGCGGAGAAGAGACCCAGTACTTC. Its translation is CASSQDGTSGEETQYF.

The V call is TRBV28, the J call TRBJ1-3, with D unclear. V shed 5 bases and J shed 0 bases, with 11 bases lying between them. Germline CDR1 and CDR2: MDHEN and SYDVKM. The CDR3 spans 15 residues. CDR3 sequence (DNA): TGTGCCAGCAGTAGCGGGAATGACTCTGGAAACACCATATATTTT. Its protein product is CASSSGNDSGNTIYF.

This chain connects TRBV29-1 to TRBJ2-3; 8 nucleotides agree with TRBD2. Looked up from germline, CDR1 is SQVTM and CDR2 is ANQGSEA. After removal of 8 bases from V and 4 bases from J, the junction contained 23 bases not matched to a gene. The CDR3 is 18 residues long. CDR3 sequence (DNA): TGCAGCCCCCGGGGGGGTTACGTGCCAGACTTCTTGGCAGATACGCAGTATTTT. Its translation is CSPRGGYVPDFLADTQYF.

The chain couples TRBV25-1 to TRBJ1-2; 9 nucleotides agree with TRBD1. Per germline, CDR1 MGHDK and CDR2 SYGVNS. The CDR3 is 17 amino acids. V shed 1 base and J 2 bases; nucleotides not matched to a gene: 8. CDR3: CASSEWGQGVANYGYTF. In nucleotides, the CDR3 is TGTGCCAGCAGTGAATGGGGACAGGGAGTAGCGAACTATGGCTACACCTTC.

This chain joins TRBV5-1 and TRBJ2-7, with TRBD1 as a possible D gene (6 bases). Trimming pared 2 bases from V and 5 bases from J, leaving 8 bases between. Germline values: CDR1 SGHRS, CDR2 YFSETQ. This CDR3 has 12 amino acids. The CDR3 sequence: CASSFGQNEQYF. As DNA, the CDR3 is TGCGCCAGCAGCTTCGGACAGAACGAGCAGTACTTC.

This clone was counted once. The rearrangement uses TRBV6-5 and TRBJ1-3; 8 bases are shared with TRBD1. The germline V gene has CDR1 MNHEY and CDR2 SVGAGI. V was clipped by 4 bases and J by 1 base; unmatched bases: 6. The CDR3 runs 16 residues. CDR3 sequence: CASSSHDRGSGNTIYF. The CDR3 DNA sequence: TGTGCCAGCAGTTCCCACGACAGGGGATCTGGAAACACCATATATTTT.

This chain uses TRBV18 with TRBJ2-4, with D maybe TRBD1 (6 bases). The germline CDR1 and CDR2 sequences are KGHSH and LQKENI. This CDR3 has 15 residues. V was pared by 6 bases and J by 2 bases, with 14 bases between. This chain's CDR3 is CASSQDSLTKNIQYF. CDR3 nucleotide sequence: TGTGCCAGCTCTCAGGACAGCCTAACCAAAAACATTCAGTACTTC.

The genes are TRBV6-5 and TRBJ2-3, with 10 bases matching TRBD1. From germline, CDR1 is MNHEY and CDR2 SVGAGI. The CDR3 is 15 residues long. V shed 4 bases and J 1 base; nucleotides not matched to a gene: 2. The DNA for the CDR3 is TGTGCCAGCAGTTCCGGACAGGGGGGCACAGATACGCAGTATTTT. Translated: CASSSGQGGTDTQYF.

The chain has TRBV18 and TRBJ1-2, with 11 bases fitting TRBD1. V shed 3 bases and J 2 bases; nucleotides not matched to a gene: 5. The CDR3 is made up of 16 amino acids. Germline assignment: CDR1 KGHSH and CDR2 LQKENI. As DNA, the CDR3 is TGTGCCAGCTCACCTGAGAGGACAGGGGGCAACTATGGCTACACCTTC. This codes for CASSPERTGGNYGYTF.

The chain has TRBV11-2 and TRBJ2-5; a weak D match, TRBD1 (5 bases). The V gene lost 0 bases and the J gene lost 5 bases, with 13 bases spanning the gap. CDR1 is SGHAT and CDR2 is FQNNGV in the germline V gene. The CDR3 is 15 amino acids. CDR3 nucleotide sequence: TGTGCCAGCAGCTTAGACGGCACAGGTGATGAGACCCAGTACTTC. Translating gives CASSLDGTGDETQYF.

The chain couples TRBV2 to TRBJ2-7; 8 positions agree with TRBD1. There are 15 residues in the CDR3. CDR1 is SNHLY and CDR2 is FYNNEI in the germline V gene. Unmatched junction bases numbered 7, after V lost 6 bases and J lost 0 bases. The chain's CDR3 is CASRDPGQDSYEQYF. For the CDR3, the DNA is TGTGCCAGCAGGGACCCGGGACAGGACTCCTACGAGCAGTACTTC. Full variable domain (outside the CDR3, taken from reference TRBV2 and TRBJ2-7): EPEVTQTPSHQVTQMGQEVILRCVPISNHLYFYWYRQILGQKVEFLVSFYNNEISEKSEIFDDQFSVERPDGSNFTLKIRSTKLEDSAMYFCASRDPGQDSYEQYFGPGTRLTVT.

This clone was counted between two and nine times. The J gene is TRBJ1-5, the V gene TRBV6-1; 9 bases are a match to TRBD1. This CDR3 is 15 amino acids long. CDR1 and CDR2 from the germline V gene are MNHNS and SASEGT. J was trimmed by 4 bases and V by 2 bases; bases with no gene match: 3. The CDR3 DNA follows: TGTGCCAGCAGTGAATCGACAGGGGGAAATCAGCCCCAGCATTTT. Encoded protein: CASSESTGGNQPQHF.